This T cell receptor beta chain was sequenced in a study of graft-versus-host responses after intestinal transplantation. Germline V CDR1 and CDR2: SGHTA, FQGNSA. V lost 1 base and J 0 bases, leaving 5 bases between the germline ends. The CDR3 length is 14 residues. TCRdb's table, derived via immunoSEQ multiplex PCR, lists solely in-frame clones and lacks some. The sample lists under 40,000 clones, 90% to 95% occurring once. The TCR originated in a human patient who received an intestinal transplant, so some T cells may come from the graft donor. The V gene is TRBV7-2, the J gene TRBJ2-3, with unresolved D. The source material was PBMCs, sampled 16 days after intestinal transplant. The CDR3 is CASSLGFSTDTQYF. CDR3 nucleotide sequence: TGTGCCAGCAGCTTAGGGTTTAGCACAGATACGCAGTATTTT.